This T cell receptor (beta chain) was sequenced for a study of blood T cell repertoires in COVID-19. Study at large: The study drew acute and convalescent COVID-19 samples from the United States, Italy and Spain.

CDR1 and CDR2 (germline): SNHLY, FYNNEI. The CDR3 loop spans 16 amino acids. Trimming cost V 0 bases and J 0 bases, with 9 bases left between them. In the original processing: Amplification of reference gene primers provided the estimated nucleated cell counts. The data were produced by immunoSEQ multiplex PCR, yet TCRdb's version contains in-frame clones alone and is incomplete. V, J and clone size derive from that table, while D and trimming were established from the DNA sequence. The table has about 260,000 clones, 70% to 90% seen once; the top ten hold 2.3%. The TCR comes from a woman between 50 and 59 years old with acute or convalescent COVID-19. Sample: peripheral blood. The chain employs TRBV2 and TRBJ2-4; the D gene is possibly TRBD1 (6 bases). CDR3 nucleotides: TGTGCCAGCAGTGAAGCGGACAGAGTAGCCAAAAACATTCAGTACTTC. Residues: CASSEADRVAKNIQYF.